The 14 T cell receptor beta chains given below trace back to one sample, sequenced in a study of blood T cell repertoires in COVID-19. Profiled with immunoSEQ multiplex PCR; TCRdb holds only in-frame clones, not every one. The sample has roughly 300,000 clones, about 80% seen once; the top ten hold approximately 9%. Input material: peripheral blood. Receptors were obtained from a woman in her 50s who had recovered from COVID-19.

CDR3 DNA: TGTGCCAGCAGTTTTGTAGGGGGAGGGCAAGAGACCCAGTACTTC. Translating gives CASSFVGGGQETQYF. The J gene is TRBJ2-5, the V gene TRBV27; D possibly corresponds to TRBD2 (7 bases). Germline-derived CDR1 and CDR2 are MNHEY and SMNVEV (reference sequence). This CDR3 is built from 15 residues. Trimming stripped 3 bases from V and 2 bases from J, with 13 bases between.

The chain carries TRBV7-2 and TRBJ2-1, with D perhaps TRBD2 (6 bases). Germline V gives CDR1 SGHTA, CDR2 FQGNSA. The CDR3 is 13 amino acids. The V end was cut by 1 base, the J end by 7 bases, with 8 bases between. The CDR3, as DNA: TGTGCCAGCAGCTTAGTGCGGGATAATGAGCAGTTCTTC. This encodes CASSLVRDNEQFF. The full variable domain, its missing parts supplied by reference TRBV7-2 and TRBJ2-1, is GAGVSQSPSNKVTEKGKDVELRCDPISGHTALYWYRQSLGQGLEFLIYFQGNSAPDKSGLPSDRFSAERTGGSVSTLTIQRTQQEDSAVYLCASSLVRDNEQFFGPGTRLTVL.

The V gene is TRBV5-4, the J gene TRBJ2-5, with a weak D call TRBD1 (7 bases). Deletions cut 2 bases from V and 5 bases from J, with 10 bases between. The CDR3 contains 13 residues. Germline V gene data show CDR1 as SGHNT and CDR2 as YYREEE (reference sequence). The CDR3 region has the DNA TGTGCCAGCAGCTTCAGGGGGGCTGAGACCCAGTACTTC. It encodes CASSFRGAETQYF.

The chain joins TRBV30 to TRBJ1-3, with 9 bases aligning to TRBD1. J was trimmed by 0 bases and V by 8 bases; bases with no gene match: 8. Looked up from germline, CDR1 is GTSNPN and CDR2 is SVGIG (reference sequence). The CDR3 totals 15 residues. CDR3 coding DNA: TGTGCCGGGGGGGACAGGGCATCCTCTGGAAACACCATATATTTT. It is translated as CAGGDRASSGNTIYF.

The V gene is TRBV15, the J gene TRBJ2-3, with TRBD1 matching over 7 bases. CDR3 length: 15 residues. Trimming took 4 bases from V and 3 from J; bases not matched to a gene: 7. Germline values: CDR1 LNHNV, CDR2 YYDKDF (reference sequence). The DNA for the CDR3 is TGTGCCACCAGCACAAACAGGGGAAGGACAGATACGCAGTATTTT. Translating gives CATSTNRGRTDTQYF.

The chain combines TRBV4-3 with TRBJ2-3, with 8 bases lining up with TRBD2. The V gene's germline CDR1 is LGHNA and CDR2 YSLEER. The CDR3 is 17 residues long. Germline trimming cut 0 bases from V and 3 bases from J; bases unmatched to any gene: 8. The CDR3 nucleotides are TGCGCCAGCAGCCAAGATTTCAGCGGGGGTGGGACAGATACGCAGTATTTT. Translated: CASSQDFSGGGTDTQYF.

This chain links TRBV6-5 with TRBJ2-7, with 10 nucleotides matching TRBD2. V shed 7 bases, J shed 1 base, and the junction held 1 base outside the gene matches. The CDR3 length is 13 residues. Germline values: CDR1 MNHEY, CDR2 SVGAGI. CDR3 sequence reads: CASKLAGSYEQYF. Here the CDR3 DNA reads TGTGCCAGCAAACTAGCGGGGTCCTACGAGCAGTACTTC.

V gene TRBV5-1 combines with J gene TRBJ2-7, with 7 bases matching TRBD1. With 4 bases clipped from V and 0 bases from J, the junction kept 4 bases outside the gene matches. CDR3 size: 14 residues. CDR1 and CDR2 from the germline V gene are SGHRS and YFSETQ. Written as DNA, the CDR3 is TGCGCCAGCAGCCGACAGGGTAGCTCCTACGAGCAGTACTTC. Its translation is CASSRQGSSYEQYF.

This chain connects TRBV28 to TRBJ1-5; a possible D gene is TRBD1 (6 bases). Per the germline V gene, CDR1 is MDHEN and CDR2 is SYDVKM. This CDR3 contains 13 residues. The V end was cut by 5 bases, the J end by 3 bases, with 8 bases between. The CDR3 nucleotides are TGTGCCAGCAGTACAGGGAACAATCAGCCCCAGCATTTT. It translates to CASSTGNNQPQHF. Variable domain in full (rest from reference TRBV28 and TRBJ1-5): DVKVTQSSRYLVKRTGEKVFLECVQDMDHENMFWYRQDPGLGLRLIYFSYDVKMKEKGDIPEGYSVSREKKERFSLILESASTNQTSMYLCASSTGNNQPQHFGDGTRLSIL.

The chain uses TRBV7-8 and TRBJ2-1, with D perhaps TRBD2 (6 bases). CDR3 length equals 16 residues. Per germline, CDR1 SGHVS and CDR2 FQNEAQ. The germline V and J ends were trimmed by 5 bases and 0 bases, with 14 bases remaining between them. CDR3 in DNA: TGTGCCAGCAGCCCGCTCCGGGACTCCTCCTACAATGAGCAGTTCTTC. This encodes CASSPLRDSSYNEQFF.

This rearrangement joins TRBV4-1 to TRBJ1-5; 8 positions match TRBD1. Germline V gene lookup returns CDR1 MGHRA and CDR2 YSYEKL. The CDR3 is made up of 18 amino acids. V was pared by 0 bases and J by 5 bases, with 12 bases of the junction left unmatched. In DNA, the CDR3 is TGCGCCAGCAGCCAAGACGGCGGGACAGGCGACCTCCATCAGCCCCAGCATTTT. This translates into CASSQDGGTGDLHQPQHF.

The table lists this clone with a few counts. The gene calls are TRBV5-5 and TRBJ2-1, with a weak D call TRBD2 (6 bases). The germline gives CDR1 SGHKS, CDR2 YYEKEE (reference sequence). The CDR3 loop spans 13 amino acids. Trimming stripped 2 bases from V and 12 bases from J, with 15 bases between. CDR3 region: CASSLRLVEGQFF. CDR3 DNA sequence: TGTGCCAGCAGCTTAAGACTAGTTGAGGGGCAGTTCTTC.

This clone was recorded a few times. J is TRBJ1-6 and V is TRBV4-2, with 7 bases identical to TRBD1. Per germline, CDR1 LGHNA and CDR2 YNFKEQ. V was clipped by 0 bases and J by 11 bases; unmatched bases: 10. This CDR3 has 16 amino acids. CDR3 in amino acids: CASSQDLGQGGAPLHF. DNA for the CDR3: TGTGCCAGCAGCCAAGATTTGGGGCAGGGGGGAGCACCCCTCCACTTT.

The rearrangement uses TRBV11-2 and TRBJ1-4; D not resolved. The length of the CDR3 is 15 residues. Germline-derived CDR1 and CDR2 are SGHAT and FQNNGV. V was pared by 2 bases and J by 8 bases, with 15 bases between. The CDR3 coding sequence is TGTGCCAGCAGCTTATGGTCTCGAACATCCGAAAAACTGTTTTTT. As protein: CASSLWSRTSEKLFF.